These 23 T cell receptor beta chains came from one sample sequenced in a study of control samples from healthy donors and cancer patients (dated by TCRdb to between 2020 and 2021). The method was the immunoSEQ multiplex PCR assay. The table comes from immuneACCESS by way of TCRdb, which keeps in-frame sequences with V and J called. Part of the clones is missing from these tables; in studies checked, under half for an unresolved V gene and the rest for unknown reasons. Recorded for this sample are just over 150,000 clones; 94% of them occurred a single time. About 8.5% of the sample goes to the ten largest clones. The sequencing sample was made of blood. The receptors derive from a woman aged 40 to 50 in good health.

This chain links TRBV7-2 with TRBJ1-2; a possible D gene is TRBD1 (5 bases). The CDR3 consists of 14 residues. V shed 5 bases and J shed 0 bases, with 10 bases lying between them. Looked up from germline, CDR1 is SGHTA and CDR2 is FQGNSA. The CDR3 protein is CASSPSRANYGYTF. The CDR3, as DNA: TGTGCCAGCAGCCCGTCCAGGGCTAACTATGGCTACACCTTC.

The rearrangement links TRBV2 to TRBJ1-2; D gene uncertain. The CDR3 has 14 amino acids. V dropped 5 bases and J dropped 6 bases, with 16 bases sitting between them. Germline CDR1 is SNHLY and CDR2 is FYNNEI. CDR3 protein: CASSTNIDTHGYTF. CDR3 DNA: TGTGCCAGCAGTACTAACATCGACACCCATGGCTACACCTTC.

This CDR3 reads CASSSSGRGKYNEQFF. Written as DNA, the CDR3 is TGTGCCAGCAGCTCTTCCGGCCGGGGGAAGTACAATGAGCAGTTCTTC. This chain uses TRBV7-2 with TRBJ2-1; possible D gene TRBD2, 6 bases. V lost 4 bases, J lost 4 bases, and 17 bases lay in between. The V gene's germline CDR1 is SGHTA and CDR2 FQGNSA. The CDR3 extends over 16 amino acids.

The chain has TRBV11-2 and TRBJ2-2, with a weak D call TRBD2 (5 bases). CDR1 SGHAT and CDR2 FQNNGV come from the germline V gene. V was cut by 3 bases and J by 5 bases, with 7 bases left in between. The CDR3 runs to 13 residues. The CDR3, as DNA: TGTGCCAGCAGCTTTCGGGGAACCGGGGAGCTGTTTTTT. Translation gives CASSFRGTGELFF.

With regard to this clone: Other DNA variants within this sample encode the same CDR3. The chain links TRBV12-3 or TRBV12-4 to TRBJ1-5; D not certain. The V gene lost 1 base and the J gene lost 4 bases, with 5 bases spanning the gap. CDR3 length equals 13 residues. The DNA for the CDR3 is TGTGCCAGCAGTTTAGGGCAAAATCAGCCCCAGCATTTT. Translation gives CASSLGQNQPQHF.

The chain employs TRBV27 and TRBJ2-7; TRBD2 aligns across 10 bases. CDR1 and CDR2 from the germline V gene are MNHEY and SMNVEV (reference sequence). CDR3 length equals 15 residues. V lost 7 bases to trimming and J lost 4 bases; unmatched junction nucleotides: 10. The CDR3 here is CASMLAGAKLYEQYF. CDR3 sequence (DNA): TGTGCCAGCATGCTAGCGGGGGCCAAACTATACGAGCAGTACTTC.

The CDR3 coding sequence is TGTGCCAGCAGCTTACTGGGGTCGGACACTGAAGCTTTCTTT. As protein: CASSLLGSDTEAFF. This chain connects TRBV7-3 to TRBJ1-1, with D unresolved. Trimming removed 2 bases from V and 3 bases from J, with 10 bases in between. From germline, CDR1 is SGHTA and CDR2 FQGTGA. CDR3 length: 14 residues.

This sequence joins TRBV27 and TRBJ2-4; 9 nucleotides line up with TRBD2. Germline CDR1 is MNHEY and CDR2 is SMNVEV (reference sequence). The CDR3 sequence is 13 residues long. J gave up 6 bases and V 6 bases, and 3 bases lay outside the gene matches. The CDR3 region is CASSRGLANIQYF. In nucleotides, the CDR3 is TGTGCCAGCAGCCGGGGACTAGCAAACATTCAGTACTTC.

The chain recombines TRBV24-1 with TRBJ1-5; perhaps TRBD1 as D (6 bases). Germline-derived CDR1 and CDR2 are KGHDR and SFDVKD. The CDR3 totals 14 residues. V was clipped by 4 bases and J by 6 bases, with 12 bases between them. The CDR3 DNA sequence: TGTGCCACCAGTGACCGGACAGCTGGTCAGCCCCAGCATTTT. It specifies CATSDRTAGQPQHF.

As DNA, the CDR3 is TGTGCCAGTAGGTTGAACACTGAAGCTTTCTTT. Amino acids: CASRLNTEAFF. The V call is TRBV19, the J call TRBJ1-1; D is ambiguous. CDR1 and CDR2 (germline): LNHDA, SQIVND (reference sequence). The CDR3 totals 11 residues. V lost 6 bases and J lost 0, with 2 bases in between.

The chain recombines TRBV2 with TRBJ2-7; tentatively, D is TRBD1 (5 bases). V lost 6 bases to trimming and J lost 7 bases, with 10 bases between them. Germline V gene data show CDR1 as SNHLY and CDR2 as FYNNEI. The CDR3 is 11 residues long. The CDR3 DNA is TGTGCCAGCAGAAACCGACAGGAGCAGTACTTC. Its protein is CASRNRQEQYF. Using reference TRBV2 and TRBJ2-7 for the parts outside the CDR3, the full variable domain is EPEVTQTPSHQVTQMGQEVILRCVPISNHLYFYWYRQILGQKVEFLVSFYNNEISEKSEIFDDQFSVERPDGSNFTLKIRSTKLEDSAMYFCASRNRQEQYFGPGTRLTVT.

This rearrangement joins TRBV4-1 to TRBJ2-5; the D is unclear. V dropped 1 base and J dropped 1 base, with 10 bases sitting between them. Germline V gene lookup returns CDR1 MGHRA and CDR2 YSYEKL. CDR3 size: 15 residues. The CDR3 DNA reads as TGCGCCAGCAGCCAAGGAATTGGGCTCCAAGAGACCCAGTACTTC. Protein product: CASSQGIGLQETQYF.

The V gene is TRBV7-2, the J gene TRBJ2-5; D possibly corresponds to TRBD1 (6 bases). Trimming shortened V by 5 bases and J by 4 bases, and 11 bases separated the two germline ends. The CDR3 spans 13 residues. Germline V lookup: CDR1 SGHTA, CDR2 FQGNSA. Here the CDR3 DNA reads TGTGCCAGCAGCGGGGGACAAAGAGAGACCCAGTACTTC. It yields the protein CASSGGQRETQYF.

In DNA, the CDR3 is TGTGCCAGCAGTAACCGAGCCTCTTTGGGCAGGGCCTACGAGCAGTACTTC. Protein sequence: CASSNRASLGRAYEQYF. The V gene is TRBV2, the J gene TRBJ2-7; perhaps TRBD1 as D (5 bases). Germline CDR1 reads SNHLY; CDR2 reads FYNNEI. Trimming stripped 5 bases from V and 2 bases from J, with 22 bases between. CDR3 size: 17 residues.

The chain recombines TRBV18 with TRBJ2-7; tentatively, D is TRBD1 or TRBD2 (5 bases each). The CDR3 totals 14 residues. The V end was cut by 2 bases, the J end by 6 bases, with 14 bases between. The germline V gene encodes CDR1 KGHSH and CDR2 LQKENI. The CDR3 here is CASSPGTVGPEQYF. In DNA, the CDR3 is TGTGCCAGCTCACCAGGGACGGTTGGCCCCGAGCAGTACTTC.

The rearrangement joins TRBV9 to TRBJ1-6; D is undetermined. This CDR3 has 14 residues. Germline V gives CDR1 SGDLS, CDR2 YYNGEE. With 5 bases removed from V and 3 bases from J, the gap between germline ends came to 9 bases. CDR3 amino acids: CASRRGDYNSPLHF. CDR3 DNA: TGTGCCAGCAGACGGGGAGACTATAATTCACCCCTCCACTTT.

The chain employs TRBV4-3 and TRBJ1-5, with D maybe TRBD1 (5 bases). The V end lost 1 base, the J end lost 4 bases, and 11 bases lay between the germline ends. Germline V gene data show CDR1 as LGHNA and CDR2 as YSLEER. The CDR3 is 15 residues long. CDR3 sequence reads: CASSQGAGSNQPQHF. CDR3 sequence (DNA): TGCGCCAGCAGCCAAGGGGCAGGGAGTAATCAGCCCCAGCATTTT.

The chain uses TRBV2 and TRBJ1-5; a possible D gene is TRBD1 (5 bases). Trimming left V 8 bases short and J 2 bases short, with 13 bases between. The germline gives CDR1 SNHLY, CDR2 FYNNEI. The CDR3 sequence is 14 residues long. In DNA, the CDR3 is TGTGCCAGCTCCCGGGACGGAGGCAATCAGCCCCAGCATTTT. This sequence encodes CASSRDGGNQPQHF.

The rearrangement uses TRBV20-1 and TRBJ2-5, with 10 bases lining up with TRBD2. CDR1 DFQATT and CDR2 SNEGSKA come from the germline V gene (reference sequence). V dropped 3 bases and J dropped 1; count of bases not matched to a gene: 8. CDR3 length: 16 amino acids. The CDR3: CSASPSGGAFQETQYF. CDR3 coding DNA: TGCAGTGCTAGTCCCAGCGGGGGGGCCTTCCAAGAGACCCAGTACTTC.

The chain employs TRBV6-2 or TRBV6-3 and TRBJ2-1; perhaps TRBD1 as D (5 bases). The CDR3 length is 17 residues. V lost 4 bases to trimming and J lost 1 base, with 17 bases between them. CDR1 MNHEY and CDR2 SVGEGT come from the germline V gene. CDR3 in DNA: TGTGCCAGCAGTTTGATAGAAGGGGCTGTGTCCTACAATGAGCAGTTCTTC. This encodes CASSLIEGAVSYNEQFF.

V is TRBV28 and J is TRBJ1-5; 9 nucleotides match TRBD1. The CDR3 has 16 amino acids. CDR1 is MDHEN and CDR2 is SYDVKM in the germline V gene. Trimming removed 1 base from V and 3 bases from J; junction bases left unmatched: 4. The CDR3 nucleotides read TGTGCCAGCAGTTTATTCACAGGGGGCATCAATCAGCCCCAGCATTTT. Residues: CASSLFTGGINQPQHF.

The V call is TRBV29-1, the J call TRBJ1-1, with D unresolved. Germline V gene data show CDR1 as SQVTM and CDR2 as ANQGSEA. This CDR3 is built from 13 residues. V was clipped by 8 bases and J by 3 bases, with 16 bases between them. CDR3 residues: CSTMWGPDTEAFF. Written as DNA, the CDR3 is TGCAGCACTATGTGGGGTCCGGACACTGAAGCTTTCTTT.

V gene TRBV7-2 combines with J gene TRBJ2-2, with D perhaps TRBD1 or TRBD2 (5 bases each). The CDR3 is made up of 13 amino acids. Germline CDR1 is SGHTA and CDR2 is FQGNSA. The V gene lost 3 bases and the J gene lost 3 bases, with 5 bases spanning the gap. CDR3 amino acids: CASSLGDTGELFF. DNA of the CDR3: TGTGCCAGCAGCTTGGGGGACACCGGGGAGCTGTTTTTT.